The 3 T cell receptor beta chains listed next were all sequenced from one sample in a study of post-analysis software for immune sequencing data. Unique molecular identifiers were present in the TCR beta cDNA libraries. Using its own MiXCR run on the PCR reads, TCRdb lists one record per CDR3 protein. The sample lists over 150,000 distinct CDR3 sequences; about 36% were seen once. Sequenced here: blood, sampled after autologous hematopoietic stem cell transplantation. The receptors were sampled from a girl aged 10 to 17 with multiple sclerosis.

This clonotype was observed a few times. The CDR3 DNA sequence: TGTGCCAGCAGTGACCGGACAGGGGAGGTGTACTATGGCTACACCTTC. Translated: CASSDRTGEVYYGYTF. The chain combines TRBV28 with TRBJ1-2, with 9 bases aligning to TRBD1. Trimming took 5 bases from V and 3 from J; bases not matched to a gene: 10. The CDR3 spans 16 residues. Germline V gives CDR1 MDHEN, CDR2 SYDVKM.

This clonotype was picked up many times. V and J are TRBV28 and TRBJ2-6; the D gene is possibly TRBD2 (7 bases). The CDR3 length is 16 residues. The V gene lost 4 bases and the J gene lost 3 bases, with 13 bases spanning the gap. Germline-derived CDR1 and CDR2 are MDHEN and SYDVKM. CDR3: CASSSPGGHGANVLTF. In DNA, the CDR3 is TGTGCCAGCAGTTCTCCCGGGGGGCATGGGGCCAACGTCCTGACTTTC.

This clonotype came up many times. This sequence joins TRBV5-1 and TRBJ2-2, with D perhaps TRBD2 (6 bases). CDR1 and CDR2 from the germline V gene are SGHRS and YFSETQ. The length of the CDR3 is 16 residues. V shed 5 bases and J shed 0 bases, with 14 bases lying between them. The CDR3 region has the DNA TGCGCCAGCAGAAAGGGACTGCAGACGAACACCGGGGAGCTGTTTTTT. Translating gives CASRKGLQTNTGELFF. Supplemented by reference TRBV5-1 and TRBJ2-2, the full variable domain reads KAGVTQTPRYLIKTRGQQVTLSCSPISGHRSVSWYQQTPGQGLQFLFEYFSETQRNKGNFPGRFSGRQFSNSRSEMNVSTLELGDSALYLCASRKGLQTNTGELFFGEGSRLTVL.